These 23 T cell receptor beta chains were sequenced from one sample in a study of shared clonotypes between healthy human individuals. Sequencing used immunoSEQ multiplex PCR; TCRdb keeps in-frame clones, though not all of them. The sample has about 1 million clones, roughly 80% seen once. The sequenced sample was memory CD4+ T cells sorted from blood. Regarding subset: CD45RA-negative fraction. These TCRs come from a man younger than 35 in good health.

This chain joins TRBV2 and TRBJ2-5, with 10 bases identical to TRBD1. The V and J ends lost 6 bases and 2 bases, in that order; junction bases with no gene match: 3. This CDR3 is 14 amino acids long. The germline V gene has CDR1 SNHLY and CDR2 FYNNEI. The CDR3 loop is CASRMDRGQETQYF. The CDR3 DNA reads TGTGCCAGCAGGATGGACAGGGGGCAAGAGACCCAGTACTTC.

The chain uses TRBV2 and TRBJ2-7; D is uncertain. Germline V gene sequence: CDR1 SNHLY, CDR2 FYNNEI. V was shortened by 6 bases and J by 3 bases, with 9 bases between the two germline ends. The CDR3 is 12 residues long. The CDR3 sequence: CASRGRDYEQYF. For the CDR3, the DNA is TGTGCCAGCAGAGGAAGAGACTACGAGCAGTACTTC.

The CDR3 DNA reads as TGTGCCAGCAGGGCAACAGGGACTAGCACAGATACGCAGTATTTT. Amino acids: CASRATGTSTDTQYF. The chain couples TRBV2 to TRBJ2-3; D is tentatively TRBD1 or TRBD2 (6 bases each). From germline, CDR1 is SNHLY and CDR2 FYNNEI. This CDR3 has 15 amino acids. Trimming removed 6 bases from V and 0 bases from J, with 13 bases in between.

This clone turned up a few times. At the DNA level, this CDR3 is encoded by other sequences in the same sample as well. The rearrangement links TRBV7-2 to TRBJ1-1, with D possibly TRBD1 on 6 matching bases. The V and J ends lost 5 bases and 1 base respectively, with 14 bases between them. Germline V lookup: CDR1 SGHTA, CDR2 FQGNSA. CDR3 length: 15 amino acids. The CDR3 nucleotides are TGTGCCAGCAGCCCCTCCAGGGGTCGGAACACTGAAGCTTTCTTT. Translated: CASSPSRGRNTEAFF.

This clone was counted ten times or more. The chain couples TRBV7-2 to TRBJ2-5; the match to TRBD2 covers 7 bases. CDR1 is SGHTA and CDR2 is FQGNSA in the germline V gene. The CDR3 runs 16 residues. J lost 5 bases, V lost 0 bases, and 9 bases had no gene match. This CDR3 is CASSLARGSKLETQYF. The CDR3 nucleotides read TGTGCCAGCAGCTTAGCGCGGGGGTCCAAGCTGGAGACCCAGTACTTC.

This clone was observed a handful of times. One base away lies a much larger clone, so this may be a sequencing read error. The CDR3 here is CASSWGQGYEQYF. CDR3 nucleotide sequence: TGTGCCAGCAGCTGGGGACAGGGGTACGAGCAGTACTTC. The rearrangement joins TRBV5-4 to TRBJ2-7; TRBD1 aligns across 10 bases. From germline, CDR1 is SGHNT and CDR2 YYREEE (reference sequence). J gave up 4 bases and V 3 bases, and 1 base lay outside the gene matches. The CDR3 sequence is 13 residues long.

V usage is TRBV10-2 and J usage is TRBJ1-1, with a tentative D call TRBD1 (6 bases). The germline V gene has CDR1 WSHSY and CDR2 SAAADI. V was shortened by 6 bases and J by 7 bases, with 15 bases between the two germline ends. The CDR3 contains 13 residues. This CDR3 reads CASSLTQGNEAFF. The CDR3, as DNA: TGCGCCAGCAGCTTAACACAGGGAAATGAAGCTTTCTTT.

V and J are TRBV10-2 and TRBJ2-7; 11 nucleotides line up with TRBD2. CDR1 and CDR2 (germline): WSHSY, SAAADI. The CDR3 covers 15 residues. Germline trimming cut 2 bases from V and 0 bases from J; bases unmatched to any gene: 0. CDR3 loop: CASSEGLAGSYEQYF. The CDR3 DNA is TGCGCCAGCAGTGAGGGACTAGCGGGCTCCTACGAGCAGTACTTC.

In this sample, this clone turned up many times. CDR3 in DNA: TGTGCCAGCAGTTTTAGCGGGGGGGCCCGGCAGTTCTTC. Translated, it gives CASSFSGGARQFF. This rearrangement joins TRBV27 to TRBJ2-1; 11 bases map to TRBD2. Germline CDR1 MNHEY, CDR2 SMNVEV (reference sequence). The CDR3 totals 13 residues. The V segment lost 3 bases and the J segment 12 bases; nucleotides outside the gene matches: 4.

The rearrangement joins TRBV7-9 to TRBJ2-7; 8 bases match TRBD1. This CDR3 comprises 15 residues. Germline trimming cut 5 bases from V and 7 bases from J; bases unmatched to any gene: 13. From germline, CDR1 is SEHNR and CDR2 FQNEAQ (reference sequence). The CDR3 here is CASSPFRGPMEEQYF. DNA for the CDR3: TGTGCCAGCAGCCCCTTCAGGGGGCCCATGGAAGAGCAGTACTTC.

This clone was counted many times. This sequence joins TRBV7-2 and TRBJ2-5; no definite D call. V dropped 1 base and J dropped 7 bases, with 13 bases sitting between them. This CDR3 spans 14 amino acids. Germline CDR1 is SGHTA and CDR2 is FQGNSA. This CDR3 reads CASSLEWTKGTQYF. The CDR3 DNA reads as TGTGCCAGCAGCTTAGAGTGGACCAAGGGGACCCAGTACTTC.

The chain is built from TRBV27 and TRBJ1-2; 8 bases line up with TRBD1. CDR1 is MNHEY and CDR2 is SMNVEV in the germline V gene (reference sequence). J gave up 8 bases and V 5 bases, and 7 bases lay outside the gene matches. The CDR3 runs to 13 residues. The CDR3: CASSRTGLLGYTF. DNA for the CDR3: TGTGCCAGCAGTCGGACAGGGCTCTTGGGCTACACCTTC.

DNA of the CDR3: TGTGCCAGCAGTTACTCGATGGGTCAGACTAACTATGGCTACACCTTC. Translating gives CASSYSMGQTNYGYTF. V is TRBV6-5 and J is TRBJ1-2; no reliable D call. This CDR3 comprises 16 residues. CDR1 and CDR2 (germline): MNHEY, SVGAGI. V lost 0 bases, J lost 0 bases, and 11 bases lay in between.

The chain employs TRBV10-3 and TRBJ1-3; D may be TRBD1 (5 bases). Per the germline V gene, CDR1 is ENHRY and CDR2 is SYGVKD. Trimming cost V 5 bases and J 4 bases, with 12 bases left between them. There are 14 residues in the CDR3. The CDR3 here is CAISSPGYGNTIYF. CDR3 in DNA: TGTGCCATCAGTTCTCCAGGGTACGGAAACACCATATATTTT.

The CDR3 DNA reads TGCGCCAGCAGCCCAAGGACGTCGGACACAGATACGCAGTATTTT. The encoded protein is CASSPRTSDTDTQYF. The V and J genes are TRBV5-1 and TRBJ2-3; D remains ambiguous. Germline CDR1 SGHRS, CDR2 YFSETQ. The length of the CDR3 is 15 residues. V lost 4 bases and J 2 bases, leaving 14 bases between the germline ends.

This clone came up a few times. This chain connects TRBV5-4 to TRBJ1-1; D is unresolved. With 4 bases removed from V and 1 base from J, the gap between germline ends came to 11 bases. Germline V gene data show CDR1 as SGHNT and CDR2 as YYREEE (reference sequence). This CDR3 has 14 amino acids. CDR3 coding DNA: TGTGCCAGCAGCACCTTAATACAGAACACTGAAGCTTTCTTT. The encoded protein is CASSTLIQNTEAFF. The full variable domain, completed using reference TRBV5-4 and TRBJ1-1, is ETGVTQSPTHLIKTRGQQVTLRCSSQSGHNTVSWYQQALGQGPQFIFQYYREEENGRGNFPPRFSGLQFPNYSSELNVNALELDDSALYLCASSTLIQNTEAFFGQGTRLTVV.

This sequence joins TRBV27 and TRBJ1-5; TRBD1 might be the D (6 bases). V was trimmed by 3 bases and J by 1 base, leaving 10 bases between them. CDR3 length equals 15 residues. Germline lookup yields CDR1 MNHEY and CDR2 SMNVEV (reference sequence). CDR3 loop: CASSFVGGSNQPQHF. The CDR3 DNA follows: TGTGCCAGCAGTTTCGTAGGGGGGAGCAATCAGCCCCAGCATTTT.

This chain links TRBV6-1 with TRBJ2-5; D ambiguous. Germline CDR1 MNHNS, CDR2 SASEGT. The CDR3 loop spans 14 amino acids. The germline V and J ends were trimmed by 10 bases and 3 bases, with 18 bases remaining between them. CDR3: CATILMGAKETQYF. CDR3 sequence (DNA): TGTGCCACCATTCTTATGGGTGCTAAAGAGACCCAGTACTTC.

The rearrangement links TRBV30 to TRBJ2-5; no clear D gene. V was pared by 4 bases and J by 4 bases, with 10 bases between. This CDR3 contains 12 residues. Germline V gene sequence: CDR1 GTSNPN, CDR2 SVGIG (reference sequence). CDR3 in amino acids: CAWTSPGETQYF. CDR3 nucleotides: TGTGCCTGGACGTCCCCGGGAGAGACCCAGTACTTC.

This chain connects TRBV18 to TRBJ2-7; 9 bases line up with TRBD1. Germline trimming cut 2 bases from V and 1 base from J; bases unmatched to any gene: 6. In germline, CDR1 is KGHSH, CDR2 LQKENI. The CDR3 spans 16 residues. In nucleotides, the CDR3 is TGTGCCAGCTCACCAGCCCGGGGACAGGGTTCCTACGAGCAGTACTTC. Amino acid sequence: CASSPARGQGSYEQYF. Based on the CDR3 plus reference TRBV18 and TRBJ2-7, the full variable domain is NAGVMQNPRHLVRRRGQEARLRCSPMKGHSHVYWYRQLPEEGLKFMVYLQKENIIDESGMPKERFSAEFPKEGPSILRIQQVVRGDSAAYFCASSPARGQGSYEQYFGPGTRLTVT.

The V and J genes are TRBV9 and TRBJ2-3; D call uncertain. With 2 bases removed from V and 6 bases from J, the gap between germline ends came to 10 bases. CDR1 and CDR2 from the germline V gene are SGDLS and YYNGEE. This CDR3 is built from 13 residues. The CDR3 loop reads CASSVGLDDTQYF. In nucleotides, the CDR3 is TGTGCCAGCAGCGTGGGTCTTGACGATACGCAGTATTTT.

The chain employs TRBV2 and TRBJ2-1, with 10 bases identical to TRBD2. V shed 8 bases, J shed 3 bases, and the junction held 4 bases outside the gene matches. Germline lookup yields CDR1 SNHLY and CDR2 FYNNEI. The CDR3 runs 14 residues. DNA for the CDR3: TGTGCCAGCCAACGACTAGCGGGCTACAATGAGCAGTTCTTC. Its translation: CASQRLAGYNEQFF.

This clone has just a few counts. Other DNA sequences of this sample code for an identical CDR3. In DNA, the CDR3 is TGTGCCAGCAGCGCCGGACAGGGGGATCAGCCCCAGCATTTT. It translates to CASSAGQGDQPQHF. This chain uses TRBV9 with TRBJ1-5, with 10 bases lining up with TRBD1. This CDR3 contains 14 residues. Germline CDR1 is SGDLS and CDR2 is YYNGEE. V was pared by 3 bases and J by 5 bases, with 2 bases of the junction left unmatched.